This TCR beta chain appears in the sequencing data of a study of shared clonotypes between healthy human individuals. V gave up 2 bases and J gave up 7 bases, with 12 bases separating them. The CDR3 is made up of 14 amino acids. Germline CDR1 is KGHSH and CDR2 is LQKENI. TCRdb's table, derived via immunoSEQ multiplex PCR, lists solely in-frame clones and lacks some. The sample lists fewer than 3 million clones, 85% to 95% occurring once. The healthy adult donors were HIV-negative and reported no recent acute infections or vaccinations. Nashville, Tennessee was home to all donors, each a Caucasian adult.

The V call is TRBV18, the J call TRBJ2-1; D could derive from TRBD1 or TRBD2 (5 bases each). Sequencing was carried out using naive CD4+ T cells from PBMCs. Subset indicated: CD45RA+ positively selected. The receptor was isolated from a man between 18 and 29 years old in good health. Some clones in this sample may be carry-over from other donors' samples. This chain's CDR3 is CASSPGTFGNEQFF. CDR3 coding DNA: TGTGCCAGCTCACCAGGGACCTTCGGTAATGAGCAGTTCTTC.